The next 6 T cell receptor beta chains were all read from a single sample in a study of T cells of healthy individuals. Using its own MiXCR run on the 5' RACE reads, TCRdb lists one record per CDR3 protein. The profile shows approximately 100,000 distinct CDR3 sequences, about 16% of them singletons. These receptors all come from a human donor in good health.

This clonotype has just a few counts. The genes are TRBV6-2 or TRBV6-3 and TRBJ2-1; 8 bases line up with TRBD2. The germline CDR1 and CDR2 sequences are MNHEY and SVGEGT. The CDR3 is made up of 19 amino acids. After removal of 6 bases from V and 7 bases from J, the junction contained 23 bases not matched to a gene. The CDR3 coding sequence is TGTGCCAGCAGCTTACCGGGTCGGTGGCGGGAGGTGGTTAGGAATGAGCAGTTCTTC. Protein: CASSLPGRWREVVRNEQFF.

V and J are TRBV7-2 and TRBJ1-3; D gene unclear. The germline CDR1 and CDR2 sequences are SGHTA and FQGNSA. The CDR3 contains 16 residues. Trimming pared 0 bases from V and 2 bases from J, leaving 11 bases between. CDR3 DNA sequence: TGTGCCAGCAGCTTAGCCGCGGTTCCTGCTGGAAACACCATATATTTT. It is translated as CASSLAAVPAGNTIYF.

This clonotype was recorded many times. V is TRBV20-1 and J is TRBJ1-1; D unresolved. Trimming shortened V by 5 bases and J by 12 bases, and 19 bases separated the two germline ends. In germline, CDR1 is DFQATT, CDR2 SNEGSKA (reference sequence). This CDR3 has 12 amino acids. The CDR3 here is CSAPSGAGPSFF. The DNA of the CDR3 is TGCAGTGCTCCCTCTGGAGCAGGACCTTCTTTCTTT.

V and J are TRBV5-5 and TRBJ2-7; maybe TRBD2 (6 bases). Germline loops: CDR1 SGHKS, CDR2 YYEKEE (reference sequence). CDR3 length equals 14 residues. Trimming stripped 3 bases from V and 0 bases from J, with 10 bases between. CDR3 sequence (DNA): TGTGCCAGCAGCTCTAGCGACAGCTCCTACGAGCAGTACTTC. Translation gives CASSSSDSSYEQYF.

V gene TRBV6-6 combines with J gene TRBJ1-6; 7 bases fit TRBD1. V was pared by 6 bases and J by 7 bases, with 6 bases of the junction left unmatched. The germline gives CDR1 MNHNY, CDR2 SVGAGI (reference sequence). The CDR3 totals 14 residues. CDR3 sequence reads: CASRDREGNSPLHF. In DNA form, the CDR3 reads TGTGCCAGCAGAGACAGGGAGGGCAATTCACCCCTCCACTTT.

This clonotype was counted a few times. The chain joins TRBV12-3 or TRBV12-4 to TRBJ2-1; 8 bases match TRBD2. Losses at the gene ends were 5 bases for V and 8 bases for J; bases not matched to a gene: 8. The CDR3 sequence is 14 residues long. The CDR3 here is CASSPGTRTYEQFF. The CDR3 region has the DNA TGTGCCAGCAGTCCCGGGACTAGGACCTATGAGCAGTTCTTC.